These T cell receptor beta chains were read from a single sample in a study of T cell responses to AZD1222 COVID-19 vaccine. TCRdb keeps only in-frame clones here, not all; method: immunoSEQ multiplex PCR. The repertoire holds 150,000 or so clones, with roughly nine tenths as singletons. The sequencing used peripheral blood, collected 28 days after the second AZD1222 dose. The receptors come from an adult who received the AZD1222 COVID-19 vaccine. CDR3s include the opening cysteine and the closing phenylalanine or tryptophan.

CDR3aa	v_gene	j_gene
CAIGLAGATSTDTQYF	TRBV10-3	TRBJ2-3
CASSSDAGQETQYF	TRBV5-6	TRBJ2-5
CASSFTGTGVNTEAFF	TRBV6-5	TRBJ1-1
CASSSLTSGRYEQYF	TRBV27	TRBJ2-7
CASSPLSGGTFTDTQYF	TRBV18	TRBJ2-3
CASSPTGYEQYF	TRBV6-2/TRBV6-3	TRBJ2-7
CASRKEGGDYGYTF	TRBV5-4	TRBJ1-2
CATTGVFGGNQPQHF	TRBV19	TRBJ1-5
CASTGLRQPQHF	TRBV6-5	TRBJ1-5
CATAILWDGGLVTQYF	TRBV24-1	TRBJ2-3
CSCREQVDVDGYTF	TRBV29-1	TRBJ1-2
CASSQDDGGSYNSPLHF	TRBV3-1/TRBV3-2	TRBJ1-6
CASSLFPGSGNTIYF	TRBV7-2	TRBJ1-3
CASSLGMGFSSYEQYF	TRBV13	TRBJ2-7
CASSLGPPGGVEQFF	TRBV7-2	TRBJ2-1
CASSLVRGFSTDTQYF	TRBV5-1	TRBJ2-3
CASSLGQNIQYF	TRBV5-8	TRBJ2-4
CASSFVAKNIQYF	TRBV7-2	TRBJ2-4
CAWSVLGRGSPLHF	TRBV30	TRBJ1-6
CASSESTGVWDTQYF	TRBV6-1	TRBJ2-3
CASSLAVPSGQETQYF	TRBV7-2	TRBJ2-5
CASSPGTSGSTDTQYF	TRBV4-2	TRBJ2-3
CASSNRQGVLGGYTF	TRBV7-2	TRBJ1-2
CASSIGLAGDEQYF	TRBV19	TRBJ2-7
CASTPKETQYF	TRBV7-6	TRBJ2-5
CASSLRTGGWDEKLFF	TRBV13	TRBJ1-4
CASSAGTVQETQYF	TRBV5-6	TRBJ2-5
CAWGPQGPLPSQHF	TRBV30	TRBJ1-5
CASSQDLGEVPRVGQYF	TRBV3-1/TRBV3-2	TRBJ2-3
CASSTQGSANYGYTF	TRBV19	TRBJ1-2
CASGRSSYNSPLHF	TRBV6-5	TRBJ1-6
CATSRGSNQPQHF	TRBV15	TRBJ1-5
CATGNRRFSYNEQFF	TRBV15	TRBJ2-1
CASSAVGHEKLFF	TRBV25-1	TRBJ1-4
CASSKGAGYGETQYF	TRBV5-8	TRBJ2-5
CASSSWTSGRYSYNEQFF	TRBV27	TRBJ2-1
CASSLVGTQGEQFF	TRBV5-6	TRBJ2-1
CASSKRVGFSEKLFF	TRBV7-2	TRBJ1-4
CASSLGGRDNYGYTF	TRBV5-1	TRBJ1-2
CAMARGGLEQYF	TRBV10-3	TRBJ2-7
CASSGVGDTQYF	TRBV18	TRBJ2-3
CASSLAATRWPQHF	TRBV7-8	TRBJ1-5
CASSQGTPYNEQFF	TRBV4-1	TRBJ2-1
CASSQTSGDYNEQFF	TRBV4-3	TRBJ2-1
CAWSSLTVNTEAFF	TRBV30	TRBJ1-1
CASSFGDYNEQFF	TRBV5-6	TRBJ2-1
CASSRDDLQETQYF	TRBV3-1/TRBV3-2	TRBJ2-5
CASKGQNSYEQYF	TRBV6-5	TRBJ2-7
CAWDGTSGSWVAKNIQYF	TRBV30	TRBJ2-4
CASTPFSGEAFF	TRBV11-3	TRBJ1-1
CASSDREPEETQYF	TRBV9	TRBJ2-5
CASSEGGGVHEQYF	TRBV2	TRBJ2-7
CASSLTSGSGYEQFF	TRBV7-9	TRBJ2-1
CAWTSGRFYEQYF	TRBV30	TRBJ2-7
CAWVSGGAPNNEQFF	TRBV30	TRBJ2-1